Following are 29 T cell receptor beta chains from one sample sequenced in a study of radiation and T cells in renal cell carcinoma. Generated by immunoSEQ multiplex PCR, the TCRdb table keeps only in-frame clones and is missing some. The repertoire consists of about 150,000 clones, with around 90% occurring once and the leading ten covering around 4.1%. Time point: baseline pretreatment blood. Treatment here: 15 Gy SBRT to primary tumor, nephrectomy 4 weeks later. This material consisted of blood, taken from a patient whose treatment included radiotherapy and nephrectomy. The receptors were sampled from a woman in her seventies with renal cell carcinoma.

The rearrangement uses TRBV19 and TRBJ1-2, with TRBD1 matching 10 bases. The J segment lost 4 bases and the V segment lost 5 bases, leaving 13 bases of the junction unmatched. Germline CDR1 LNHDA, CDR2 SQIVND (reference sequence). The CDR3 loop spans 17 amino acids. CDR3 residues: CASSSPMTGGLGYGYTF. CDR3 sequence (DNA): TGTGCCAGTAGTTCCCCTATGACAGGGGGCCTTGGCTATGGCTACACCTTC.

The V gene is TRBV25-1, the J gene TRBJ1-5; 7 positions agree with TRBD1. The trim removed 2 bases at V and 3 bases at J, leaving 1 base unmatched. Germline V gene sequence: CDR1 MGHDK, CDR2 SYGVNS. The CDR3 covers 14 residues. The CDR3 nucleotides read TGTGCCAGCAGTGAAACAGGGGACAATCAGCCCCAGCATTTT. This encodes CASSETGDNQPQHF.

V usage is TRBV11-1 and J usage is TRBJ1-1; D gene uncertain. CDR3 length equals 13 residues. Trimming removed 3 bases from V and 1 base from J, with 6 bases in between. The V gene's germline CDR1 is SGHAT and CDR2 FQDESV (reference sequence). CDR3 residues: CASSFISNTEAFF. CDR3 coding DNA: TGTGCCAGCAGCTTCATCTCGAACACTGAAGCTTTCTTT.

The chain has TRBV7-2 and TRBJ1-5; perhaps TRBD1 as D (5 bases). The CDR3 contains 17 residues. V dropped 2 bases and J dropped 1 base, with 15 bases sitting between them. CDR1 SGHTA and CDR2 FQGNSA come from the germline V gene. CDR3 residues: CASSLTGSGDSNQPQHF. The CDR3 DNA sequence: TGTGCCAGCAGCTTAACCGGAAGCGGGGACAGCAATCAGCCCCAGCATTTT.

CDR3 in amino acids: CAWSVNQGTASGNTIYF. CDR3 coding DNA: TGTGCCTGGAGTGTTAATCAGGGAACCGCCTCTGGAAACACCATATATTTT. The chain has TRBV30 and TRBJ1-3; possible D gene TRBD1, 5 bases. The CDR3 is made up of 17 amino acids. V was clipped by 0 bases and J by 0 bases, with 15 bases between them. The germline gives CDR1 GTSNPN, CDR2 SVGIG (reference sequence).

The chain recombines TRBV5-4 with TRBJ1-6; TRBD1 might be the D (5 bases). Germline V gene lookup returns CDR1 SGHNT and CDR2 YYREEE (reference sequence). This CDR3 has 15 residues. Deletions cut 3 bases from V and 6 bases from J, with 13 bases between. CDR3 residues: CASSSVGTLNSPLHF. CDR3 nucleotide sequence: TGTGCCAGCAGCTCGGTAGGGACCCTTAATTCACCCCTCCACTTT.

The rearrangement uses TRBV29-1 and TRBJ2-1; 14 positions match TRBD2. With 6 bases clipped from V and 10 bases from J, the junction kept 5 bases outside the gene matches. CDR3 length equals 13 residues. CDR1 is SQVTM and CDR2 is ANQGSEA in the germline V gene. The CDR3 spells CSVTSGGVWEQFF. DNA for the CDR3: TGCAGCGTGACTAGCGGGGGGGTCTGGGAGCAGTTCTTC.

The chain links TRBV9 to TRBJ2-1, with a tentative D call TRBD2 (6 bases). Germline V gene sequence: CDR1 SGDLS, CDR2 YYNGEE. V was trimmed by 4 bases and J by 0 bases, leaving 11 bases between them. CDR3 length: 15 amino acids. The CDR3, as DNA: TGTGCCAGCAGCCCTGGGGACTCCTCCTACAATGAGCAGTTCTTC. Encoded protein: CASSPGDSSYNEQFF.

The sample holds one count of this clone. The chain recombines TRBV18 with TRBJ1-6; D unresolved. This CDR3 is 15 amino acids long. Trimming took off 3 bases at V and 5 bases at J, with 11 bases between the two ends. The germline CDR1 and CDR2 sequences are KGHSH and LQKENI. The CDR3 here is CASSPIPQDNSPLHF. The CDR3 DNA is TGTGCCAGCTCACCGATTCCGCAGGATAATTCACCCCTCCACTTT.

The rearrangement uses TRBV5-1 and TRBJ1-1, with 11 nucleotides matching TRBD1. Germline V lookup: CDR1 SGHRS, CDR2 YFSETQ. The junction had 9 bases not matched to a gene; V was cut back by 4 bases and J by 1 base. The CDR3 runs to 17 residues. The CDR3 sequence: CASSTWDRGFSNTEAFF. The DNA of the CDR3 is TGCGCCAGCAGCACCTGGGACAGGGGGTTCTCGAACACTGAAGCTTTCTTT.

CDR3 DNA sequence: TGTGCCTGGAGTCGAGGGGGCCATGGCTACACCTTC. Translated, it gives CAWSRGGHGYTF. V is TRBV30 and J is TRBJ1-2; 7 bases line up with TRBD1. The CDR3 has 12 residues. Germline CDR1 reads GTSNPN; CDR2 reads SVGIG (reference sequence). Germline trimming cut 2 bases from V and 6 bases from J; bases unmatched to any gene: 3.

This clone was observed a single time. The rearrangement uses TRBV4-3 and TRBJ2-7; 7 bases align to TRBD2. CDR1 LGHNA and CDR2 YSLEER come from the germline V gene. The CDR3 loop spans 18 amino acids. V was pared by 0 bases and J by 3 bases, with 14 bases of the junction left unmatched. CDR3 in amino acids: CASSQDGSGLAASYEQYF. The CDR3 nucleotides read TGCGCCAGCAGCCAAGATGGCTCGGGGCTAGCGGCCAGCTACGAGCAGTACTTC.

The chain employs TRBV19 and TRBJ2-6, with TRBD2 matching 11 bases. This CDR3 has 21 residues. CDR1 is LNHDA, CDR2 SQIVND, per germline (reference sequence). J lost 1 base, V lost 0 bases, and 11 bases had no gene match. The CDR3 region is CASSIDRQGTSGKSGANVLTF. CDR3 nucleotides: TGTGCCAGTAGTATAGATCGACAGGGGACTAGCGGAAAGTCTGGGGCCAACGTCCTGACTTTC. Full variable domain (rest looked up from reference TRBV19 and TRBJ2-6): DGGITQSPKYLFRKEGQNVTLSCEQNLNHDAMYWYRQDPGQGLRLIYYSQIVNDFQKGDIAEGYSVSREKKESFPLTVTSAQKNPTAFYLCASSIDRQGTSGKSGANVLTFGAGSRLTVL.

This chain connects TRBV9 to TRBJ2-7, with 9 bases matching TRBD1. The germline gives CDR1 SGDLS, CDR2 YYNGEE. The V and J ends lost 4 bases and 0 bases, in that order; junction bases with no gene match: 8. This CDR3 is 16 amino acids long. The CDR3 DNA reads TGTGCCAGCAGCTTCGCGGACAGGGGAAGCTCCTACGAGCAGTACTTC. It yields the protein CASSFADRGSSYEQYF.

This clone occurred once. The chain couples TRBV21-1 to TRBJ2-7; whether TRBD2, the table's D call, matches the DNA was not checked. TRBV21-1 is listed as a pseudogene. The CDR3 spans 18 residues. DNA of the CDR3: TGTGCCAGCAGCCGGACGCTAGCGGCCTCCTTTGTCTCCTACGAGCAGTACTTC. Translating gives CASSRTLAASFVSYEQYF.

CDR3: CASSFGTSGGAAEQYF. The CDR3 DNA reads TGCGCCAGCAGTTTCGGGACTAGCGGGGGGGCGGCCGAGCAGTACTTC. The V gene is TRBV10-2, the J gene TRBJ2-7, with 16 bases identical to TRBD2. Germline values: CDR1 WSHSY, CDR2 SAAADI. With V trimmed by 5 bases and J by 6 bases, 7 bases remained unmatched. The CDR3 length is 16 residues.

The chain employs TRBV30 and TRBJ1-6, with D perhaps TRBD1 (5 bases). Germline CDR1 reads GTSNPN; CDR2 reads SVGIG (reference sequence). V was cut by 0 bases and J by 7 bases, with 7 bases left in between. This CDR3 has 13 residues. CDR3 nucleotides: TGTGCCTGGAGTGTTGACAGAAATTCACCCCTCCACTTT. Protein sequence: CAWSVDRNSPLHF.

This clone was seen a single time. The CDR3 spells CASSQSDRGGTGELFF. CDR3 coding DNA: TGCGCCAGCAGCCAGTCGGACAGGGGGGGCACCGGGGAGCTGTTTTTT. This chain joins TRBV4-1 and TRBJ2-2; 10 nucleotides match TRBD1. The CDR3 contains 16 residues. Germline assignment: CDR1 MGHRA and CDR2 YSYEKL. The V segment lost 3 bases and the J segment 4 bases; nucleotides outside the gene matches: 5.

This chain uses TRBV7-9 with TRBJ2-7; TRBD1 is a possible D gene (6 bases). Germline CDR1 SEHNR, CDR2 FQNEAQ (reference sequence). V lost 6 bases, J lost 6 bases, and 21 bases lay in between. The CDR3 is 15 amino acids. Here the CDR3 reads CASRNENTGKGEQYF. Here the CDR3 DNA reads TGTGCCAGCAGAAACGAAAATACAGGGAAGGGCGAGCAGTACTTC.

This chain connects TRBV28 to TRBJ2-7; 7 positions agree with TRBD1. Per the germline V gene, CDR1 is MDHEN and CDR2 is SYDVKM. The V and J ends lost 0 bases and 3 bases, in that order; junction bases with no gene match: 8. The CDR3 is 16 amino acids. In DNA, the CDR3 is TGTGCCAGCAGTTTATGGGGACAGAGACAAGGCTACGAGCAGTACTTC. The encoded protein is CASSLWGQRQGYEQYF.

The chain recombines TRBV2 with TRBJ1-1, with 11 nucleotides matching TRBD1. J gave up 5 bases and V 6 bases, and 8 bases lay outside the gene matches. The germline gives CDR1 SNHLY, CDR2 FYNNEI. The CDR3 is made up of 15 amino acids. In nucleotides, the CDR3 is TGTGCCAGCAGCCGCGGGACAGGGGGACGGACTGAAGCTTTCTTT. Protein: CASSRGTGGRTEAFF.

CDR3 in DNA: TGTGCCAGCAGCCCACTCAGGGGGGCCTATGGCTACACCTTC. This sequence encodes CASSPLRGAYGYTF. This sequence joins TRBV7-2 and TRBJ1-2, with 7 bases matching TRBD1. The V gene end was trimmed by 5 bases and the J gene end by 4 bases; junction bases not matched to a gene: 7. The CDR3 is made up of 14 amino acids. CDR1 and CDR2 (germline): SGHTA, FQGNSA.

This chain connects TRBV5-4 to TRBJ2-7, with D possibly TRBD1 on 6 matching bases. Germline V gene data show CDR1 as SGHNT and CDR2 as YYREEE (reference sequence). V was pared by 3 bases and J by 3 bases, with 10 bases between. This CDR3 is built from 13 residues. CDR3 DNA sequence: TGTGCCAGCAGCTCCCGGGACAACTACGAGCAGTACTTC. It translates to CASSSRDNYEQYF.

This clone was seen a handful of times. The chain uses TRBV6-5 and TRBJ1-6; D not resolved. The CDR3 totals 13 residues. The germline V and J ends were trimmed by 2 bases and 10 bases, with 9 bases remaining between them. Germline lookup yields CDR1 MNHEY and CDR2 SVGAGI. The CDR3 loop is CASSYGFGSPLHF. The CDR3, as DNA: TGTGCCAGCAGTTACGGTTTCGGGTCACCCCTCCACTTT.

The chain has TRBV19 and TRBJ2-3; D might be TRBD1 (5 bases). The germline V gene has CDR1 LNHDA and CDR2 SQIVND (reference sequence). This CDR3 region has 13 residues. CDR3 loop: CAVARVGTDTQYF. DNA of the CDR3: TGTGCAGTAGCCAGGGTGGGTACAGATACGCAGTATTTT.

The V and J genes are TRBV19 and TRBJ2-1; D is possibly TRBD1 (6 bases). Germline V CDR1 and CDR2: LNHDA, SQIVND (reference sequence). The CDR3 runs 14 residues. V was pared by 7 bases and J by 8 bases, with 18 bases between. CDR3 region: CASTRGQSVYEQFF. The DNA of the CDR3 is TGTGCCAGTACCCGCGGACAGTCGGTCTATGAGCAGTTCTTC.

V is TRBV28 and J is TRBJ2-7; the match to TRBD2 covers 8 bases. Germline CDR1 reads MDHEN; CDR2 reads SYDVKM. The V segment lost 7 bases and the J segment 4 bases; nucleotides outside the gene matches: 6. This CDR3 contains 13 residues. The CDR3, as DNA: TGTGCCAGCAATCAGCGGGGGCTGTACGAGCAGTACTTC. Its translation: CASNQRGLYEQYF.

V is TRBV30 and J is TRBJ1-2; 11 nucleotides align to TRBD1. The V and J ends lost 7 bases and 4 bases, in that order; junction bases with no gene match: 11. Germline-derived CDR1 and CDR2 are GTSNPN and SVGIG (reference sequence). This CDR3 is 15 amino acids long. The CDR3 DNA sequence: TGTGCCTCATACCAGGGACAGGGGGAATTCTATGGCTACACCTTC. It encodes CASYQGQGEFYGYTF.

The genes are TRBV5-1 and TRBJ2-7; D not certain. Germline assignment: CDR1 SGHRS and CDR2 YFSETQ. The V and J ends lost 0 bases and 0 bases respectively, with 7 bases between them. The CDR3 runs 14 residues. The CDR3 nucleotides are TGCGCCAGCAGCTTGGGTAGGGCCTCCTACGAGCAGTACTTC. Translating it yields CASSLGRASYEQYF.